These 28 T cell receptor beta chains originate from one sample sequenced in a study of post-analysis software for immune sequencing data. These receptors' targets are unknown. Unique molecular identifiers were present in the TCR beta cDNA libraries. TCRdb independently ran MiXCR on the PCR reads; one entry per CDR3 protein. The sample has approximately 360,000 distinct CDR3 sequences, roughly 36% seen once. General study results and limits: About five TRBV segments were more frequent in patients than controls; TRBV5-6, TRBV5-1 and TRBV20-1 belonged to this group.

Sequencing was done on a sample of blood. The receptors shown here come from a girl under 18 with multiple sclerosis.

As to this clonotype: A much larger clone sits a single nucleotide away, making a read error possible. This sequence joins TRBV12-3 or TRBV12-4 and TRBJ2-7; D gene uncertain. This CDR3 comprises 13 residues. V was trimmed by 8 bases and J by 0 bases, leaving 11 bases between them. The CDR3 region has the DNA TGTGCCAGCGGTTCCCACGGCTCCTACGAGCAGTACTTC. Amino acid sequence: CASGSHGSYEQYF.

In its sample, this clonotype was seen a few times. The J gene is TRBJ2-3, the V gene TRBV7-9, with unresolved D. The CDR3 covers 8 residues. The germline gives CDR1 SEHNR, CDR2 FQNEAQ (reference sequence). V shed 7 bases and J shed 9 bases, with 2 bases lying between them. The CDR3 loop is CASNTQYF. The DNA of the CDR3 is TGTGCCAGCAACACGCAGTATTTT. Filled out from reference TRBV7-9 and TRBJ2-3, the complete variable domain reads DTGVSQNPRHKITKRGQNVTFRCDPISEHNRLYWYRQTLGQGPEFLTYFQNEAQLEKSRLLSDRFSAERPKGSFSTLEIQRTEQGDSAMYLCASNTQYFGPGTRLTVL.

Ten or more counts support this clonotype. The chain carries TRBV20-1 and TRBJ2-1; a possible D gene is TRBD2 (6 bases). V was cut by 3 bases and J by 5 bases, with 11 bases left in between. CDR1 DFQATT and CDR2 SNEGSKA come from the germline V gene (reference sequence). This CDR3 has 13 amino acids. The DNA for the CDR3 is TGCAGTGCTAGTCCGGGACTGGACAATGAGCAGTTCTTC. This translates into CSASPGLDNEQFF.

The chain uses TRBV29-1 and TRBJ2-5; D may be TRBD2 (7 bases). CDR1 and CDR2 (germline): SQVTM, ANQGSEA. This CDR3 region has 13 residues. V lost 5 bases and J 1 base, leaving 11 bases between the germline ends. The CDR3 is CSVRGGPQETQYF. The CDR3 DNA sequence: TGCAGCGTTCGCGGGGGCCCCCAAGAGACCCAGTACTTC.

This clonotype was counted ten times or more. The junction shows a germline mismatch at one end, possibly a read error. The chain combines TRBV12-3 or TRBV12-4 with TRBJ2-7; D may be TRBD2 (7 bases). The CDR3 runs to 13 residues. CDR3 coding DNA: TGCGCCAGCAGCCTCGGGGGGCCCTACGAGCAGTACTTC. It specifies CASSLGGPYEQYF.

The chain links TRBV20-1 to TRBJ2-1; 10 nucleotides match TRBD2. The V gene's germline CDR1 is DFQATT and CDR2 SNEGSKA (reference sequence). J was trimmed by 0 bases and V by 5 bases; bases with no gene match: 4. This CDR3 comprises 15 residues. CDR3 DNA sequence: TGCAGTGCTGAGCGGGGGGGAGGCTCCTACAATGAGCAGTTCTTC. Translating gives CSAERGGGSYNEQFF.

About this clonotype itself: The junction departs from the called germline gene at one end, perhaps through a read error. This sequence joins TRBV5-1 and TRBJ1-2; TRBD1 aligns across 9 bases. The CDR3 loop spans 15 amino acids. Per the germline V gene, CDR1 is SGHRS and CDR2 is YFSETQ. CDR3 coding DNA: TGCGCCAGCCGTGCGGGACAGGGTACCGTCTATGACTACACCTTC. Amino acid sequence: CASRAGQGTVYDYTF.

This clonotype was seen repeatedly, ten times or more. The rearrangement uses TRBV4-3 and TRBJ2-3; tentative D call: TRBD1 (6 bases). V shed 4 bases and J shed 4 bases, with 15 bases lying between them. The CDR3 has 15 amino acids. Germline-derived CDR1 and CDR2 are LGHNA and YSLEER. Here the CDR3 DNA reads TGCGCCAGCAGCCCAAGGACAGACAGCGCAGATACGCAGTATTTT. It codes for CASSPRTDSADTQYF.

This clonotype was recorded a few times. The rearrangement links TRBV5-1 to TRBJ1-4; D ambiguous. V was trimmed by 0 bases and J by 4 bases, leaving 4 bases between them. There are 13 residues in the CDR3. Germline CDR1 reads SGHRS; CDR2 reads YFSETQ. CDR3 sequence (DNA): TGCGCCAGCAGCTTGGAGGGTAATGAAAAACTGTTTTTT. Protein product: CASSLEGNEKLFF.

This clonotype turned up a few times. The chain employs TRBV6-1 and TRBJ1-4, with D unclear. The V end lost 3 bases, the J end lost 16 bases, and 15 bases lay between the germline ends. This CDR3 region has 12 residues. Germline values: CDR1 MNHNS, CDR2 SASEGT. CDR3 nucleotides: TGTGCCAGCAGTGACCTTCTCGGGGATCGGTTTTTT. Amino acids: CASSDLLGDRFF.

The CDR3 sequence is CASSLGQVTNTNQPQHF. In nucleotides, the CDR3 is TGTGCCAGCAGCTTGGGTCAAGTGACCAACACAAATCAGCCCCAGCATTTT. The rearrangement uses TRBV5-5 and TRBJ1-5; no firm D call. Germline V gene data show CDR1 as SGHKS and CDR2 as YYEKEE (reference sequence). V was shortened by 0 bases and J by 4 bases, with 17 bases between the two germline ends. The CDR3 contains 17 residues.

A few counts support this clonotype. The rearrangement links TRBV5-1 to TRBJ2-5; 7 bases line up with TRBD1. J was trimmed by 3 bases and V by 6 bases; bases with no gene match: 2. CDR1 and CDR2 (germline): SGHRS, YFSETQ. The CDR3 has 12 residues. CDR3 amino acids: CASNRGEETQYF. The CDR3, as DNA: TGCGCCAGCAACAGGGGAGAAGAGACCCAGTACTTC.

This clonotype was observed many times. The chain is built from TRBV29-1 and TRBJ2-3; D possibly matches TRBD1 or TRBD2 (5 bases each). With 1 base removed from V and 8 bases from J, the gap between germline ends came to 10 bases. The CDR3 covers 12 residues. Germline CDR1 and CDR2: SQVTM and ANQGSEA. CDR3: CSVEGTGATQYF. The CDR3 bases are TGCAGCGTTGAAGGCACCGGGGCTACGCAGTATTTT.

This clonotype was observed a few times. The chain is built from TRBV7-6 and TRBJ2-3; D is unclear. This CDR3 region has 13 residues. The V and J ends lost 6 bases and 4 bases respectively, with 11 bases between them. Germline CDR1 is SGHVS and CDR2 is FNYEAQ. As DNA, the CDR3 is TGTGCCAGCAGTTTTCGTATTGCAGATACGCAGTATTTT. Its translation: CASSFRIADTQYF.

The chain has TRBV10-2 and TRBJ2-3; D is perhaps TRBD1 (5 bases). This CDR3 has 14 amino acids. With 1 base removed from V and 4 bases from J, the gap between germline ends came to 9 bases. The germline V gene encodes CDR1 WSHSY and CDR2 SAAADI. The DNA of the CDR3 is TGCGCCAGCAGTGAGTACAGGAGTTCAGATACGCAGTATTTT. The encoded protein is CASSEYRSSDTQYF.

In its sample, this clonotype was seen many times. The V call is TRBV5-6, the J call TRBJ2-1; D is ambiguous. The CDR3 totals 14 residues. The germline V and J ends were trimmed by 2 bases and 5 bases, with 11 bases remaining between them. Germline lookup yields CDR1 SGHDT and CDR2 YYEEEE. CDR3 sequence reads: CASSFNTAHNEQFF. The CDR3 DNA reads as TGTGCCAGCAGCTTCAACACAGCACACAATGAGCAGTTCTTC.

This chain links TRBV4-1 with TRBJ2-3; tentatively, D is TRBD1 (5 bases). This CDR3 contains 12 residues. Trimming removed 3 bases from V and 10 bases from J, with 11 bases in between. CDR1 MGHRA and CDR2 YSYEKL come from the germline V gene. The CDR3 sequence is CASSQDLGAQYF. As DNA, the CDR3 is TGCGCCAGCAGCCAGGATCTAGGGGCGCAGTATTTT.

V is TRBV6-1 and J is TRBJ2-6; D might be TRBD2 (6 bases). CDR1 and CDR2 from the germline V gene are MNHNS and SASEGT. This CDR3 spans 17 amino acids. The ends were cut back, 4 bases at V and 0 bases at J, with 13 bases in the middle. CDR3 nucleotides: TGTGCCAGCAGTGGGGGACTCCGGTTCTCTGGGGCCAACGTCCTGACTTTC. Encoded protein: CASSGGLRFSGANVLTF.

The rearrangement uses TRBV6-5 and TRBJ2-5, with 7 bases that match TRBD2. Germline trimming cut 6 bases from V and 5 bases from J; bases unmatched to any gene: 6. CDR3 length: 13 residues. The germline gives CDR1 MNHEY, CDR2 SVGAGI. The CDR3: CASSRTRRETQYF. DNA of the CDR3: TGTGCCAGCAGCAGGACTAGGAGGGAGACCCAGTACTTC.

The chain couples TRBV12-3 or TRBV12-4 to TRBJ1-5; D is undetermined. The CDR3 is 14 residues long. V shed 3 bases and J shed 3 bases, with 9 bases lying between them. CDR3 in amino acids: CASSFDGFNQPQHF. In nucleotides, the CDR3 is TGTGCCAGCAGTTTTGACGGTTTCAATCAGCCCCAGCATTTT.

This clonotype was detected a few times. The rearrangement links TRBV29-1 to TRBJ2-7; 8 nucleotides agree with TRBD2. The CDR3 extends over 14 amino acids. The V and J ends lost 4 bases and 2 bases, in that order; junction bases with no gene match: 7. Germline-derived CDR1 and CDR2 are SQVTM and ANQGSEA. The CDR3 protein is CSVGKRGPTYEQYF. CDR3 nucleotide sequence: TGCAGCGTTGGAAAGCGGGGGCCAACCTACGAGCAGTACTTC.

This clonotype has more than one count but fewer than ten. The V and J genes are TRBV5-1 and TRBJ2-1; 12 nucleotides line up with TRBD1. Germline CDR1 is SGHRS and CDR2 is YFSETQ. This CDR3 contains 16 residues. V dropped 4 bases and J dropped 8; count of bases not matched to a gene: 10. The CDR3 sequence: CASSKRPGQGAYEQFF. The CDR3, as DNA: TGCGCCAGCAGCAAAAGACCGGGACAGGGGGCTTATGAGCAGTTCTTC.

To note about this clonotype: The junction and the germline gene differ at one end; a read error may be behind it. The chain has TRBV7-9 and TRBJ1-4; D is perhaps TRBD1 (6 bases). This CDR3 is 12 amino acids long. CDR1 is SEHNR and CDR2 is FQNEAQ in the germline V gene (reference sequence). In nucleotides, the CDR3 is TGTGCCAGCCGGGGGGCAAATGAAAAACGGTTTTTT. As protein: CASRGANEKRFF.

DNA for the CDR3: TGTGCCAGCATCCCTGCGGGGGCGGGCTACGAGCAGTACTTC. Its translation is CASIPAGAGYEQYF. V and J are TRBV5-6 and TRBJ2-7, with a tentative D call TRBD2 (7 bases). The V end was cut by 6 bases, the J end by 3 bases, with 16 bases between. This CDR3 has 14 amino acids. The germline gives CDR1 SGHDT, CDR2 YYEEEE.

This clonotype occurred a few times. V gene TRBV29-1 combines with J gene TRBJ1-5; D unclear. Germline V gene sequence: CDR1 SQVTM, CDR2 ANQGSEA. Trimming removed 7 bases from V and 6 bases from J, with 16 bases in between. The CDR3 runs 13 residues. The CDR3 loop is CSAVGLPGQPQHF. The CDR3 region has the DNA TGCAGCGCCGTCGGGCTGCCGGGTCAGCCCCAGCATTTT.

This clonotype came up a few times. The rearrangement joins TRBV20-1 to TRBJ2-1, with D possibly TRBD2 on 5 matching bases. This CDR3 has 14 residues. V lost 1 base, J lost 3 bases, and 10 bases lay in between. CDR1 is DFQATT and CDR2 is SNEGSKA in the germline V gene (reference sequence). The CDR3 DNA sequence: TGCAGTGCTAGAGGGCCGGGGTTCTACAATGAGCAGTTCTTC. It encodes CSARGPGFYNEQFF.

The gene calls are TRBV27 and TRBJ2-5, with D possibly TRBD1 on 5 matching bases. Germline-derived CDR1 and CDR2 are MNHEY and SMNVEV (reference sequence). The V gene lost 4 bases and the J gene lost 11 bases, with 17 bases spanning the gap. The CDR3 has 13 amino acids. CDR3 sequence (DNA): TGTGCCAGCAGTTCAATAATGACAGAGGAGCAGTACTTC. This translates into CASSSIMTEEQYF.

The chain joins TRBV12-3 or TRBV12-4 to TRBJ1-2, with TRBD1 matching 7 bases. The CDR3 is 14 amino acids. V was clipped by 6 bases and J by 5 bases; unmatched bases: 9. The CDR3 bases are TGTGCCAGCAGCGGACAGGCGGCCCGGTATGGCTACACCTTC. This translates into CASSGQAARYGYTF.